A single sample is the source of the 19 T cell receptor beta chains below, sequenced in a study of response to subunit inactivated influenza vaccine. From the RT-PCR reads, TCRdb called clonotypes with MiXCR, one entry per CDR3 protein. The sample consists of about 170,000 distinct CDR3 sequences, 9.5% to 15% of them appearing once. These data also featured in a second study, about T cells expressing NK-cell markers. As that report states: What made the TCR beta cDNA was 5'RACE template switching with UMIs.

The sequences come from CD8+ T cells sorted from PBMCs, collected 11 to 12 days after vaccination. Receptors originate from a man aged 45-65 years who received an inactivated influenza vaccine.

This chain links TRBV27 with TRBJ1-2, with TRBD1 identical over 7 bases. Germline assignment: CDR1 MNHEY and CDR2 SMNVEV (reference sequence). The CDR3 consists of 12 residues. The junction had 4 bases not matched to a gene; V was cut back by 8 bases and J by 4 bases. The CDR3 coding sequence is TGTGCCAGCGGACAGGTGCCCTATGGCTACACCTTC. Translation: CASGQVPYGYTF.

This clonotype was counted a few times. The CDR3 bases are TGTGCCAGCTCACCCGGGACTACCCAGGCAGATACGCAGTATTTT. Its protein product is CASSPGTTQADTQYF. The chain couples TRBV18 to TRBJ2-3, with 7 bases identical to TRBD2. Germline-derived CDR1 and CDR2 are KGHSH and LQKENI. The CDR3 is 15 residues long. The V gene end was trimmed by 3 bases and the J gene end by 4 bases; junction bases not matched to a gene: 7.

The genes are TRBV4-3 and TRBJ2-3; 7 nucleotides line up with TRBD1. Germline CDR1 LGHNA, CDR2 YSLEER. The length of the CDR3 is 15 residues. Trimming at V came to 1 base and at J to 8 bases, leaving 9 bases not matched to a gene. CDR3 region: CASSQGQGQISTQYF. The CDR3 DNA follows: TGCGCCAGCAGCCAAGGACAGGGCCAGATAAGTACGCAGTATTTT.

The gene calls are TRBV11-1 and TRBJ2-2, with 9 positions matching TRBD1. In germline, CDR1 is SGHAT, CDR2 FQDESV (reference sequence). The ends lost 5 bases at V and 0 bases at J; junction bases unmatched: 16. This CDR3 has 20 amino acids. The CDR3 DNA is TGTGCCAGCAGCACACATCCGGGACAGGGATGGCCCTCGAACACCGGGGAGCTGTTTTTT. This gives the protein CASSTHPGQGWPSNTGELFF.

A few counts support this clonotype. The rearrangement uses TRBV29-1 and TRBJ2-2, with D possibly being TRBD1 (6 bases). The V gene's germline CDR1 is SQVTM and CDR2 ANQGSEA. The CDR3 is 17 residues long. Trimming shortened V by 0 bases and J by 2 bases, and 16 bases separated the two germline ends. DNA for the CDR3: TGCAGCGTTGAAGATCTTCAGGGGCGAGCTAACACCGGGGAGCTGTTTTTT. Protein product: CSVEDLQGRANTGELFF.

The J gene is TRBJ1-4, the V gene TRBV7-8; perhaps TRBD1 as D (6 bases). V was trimmed by 5 bases and J by 8 bases, leaving 15 bases between them. The CDR3 has 14 amino acids. The germline V gene encodes CDR1 SGHVS and CDR2 FQNEAQ. CDR3 amino acids: CASSINREREKLFF. CDR3 nucleotide sequence: TGTGCCAGCAGCATAAACAGGGAGAGGGAAAAACTGTTTTTT.

J is TRBJ2-7 and V is TRBV6-1, with a weak D call TRBD2 (5 bases). CDR3 length: 13 residues. Trimming stripped 8 bases from V and 4 bases from J, with 15 bases between. Germline lookup yields CDR1 MNHNS and CDR2 SASEGT. The CDR3 sequence is CASGLRGLYEQYF. The CDR3 DNA follows: TGTGCCAGCGGTCTTCGGGGTCTTTACGAGCAGTACTTC.

For this clonotype: Compared with germline, one end of the junction differs, possibly owing to a read error. The gene calls are TRBV9 and TRBJ1-1; a possible D gene is TRBD1 (5 bases). Germline assignment: CDR1 SGDLS and CDR2 YYNGEE. The CDR3 loop spans 16 amino acids. In nucleotides, the CDR3 is TGTCCCAGCAGCGTAGAGGAGGGACCGAAGAACACTGAAGCTTTCTTT. This gives the protein CPSSVEEGPKNTEAFF. The full variable domain, rest sourced from reference TRBV9 and TRBJ1-1, is DSGVTQTPKHLITATGQRVTLRCSPRSGDLSVYWYQQSLDQGLQFLIQYYNGEERAKGNILERFSAQQFPDLHSELNLSSLELGDSALYFCPSSVEEGPKNTEAFFGQGTRLTVV.

This clonotype was recorded at least ten times. The rearrangement joins TRBV6-2 or TRBV6-3 to TRBJ2-1, with D possibly TRBD2 on 5 matching bases. From germline, CDR1 is MNHEY and CDR2 SVGEGT. Trimming stripped 6 bases from V and 2 bases from J, with 14 bases between. The CDR3 extends over 15 amino acids. CDR3 sequence (DNA): TGTGCCAGCAGCCCATTCCAGGAGGCCTACAATGAGCAGTTCTTC. Its protein product is CASSPFQEAYNEQFF.

This clonotype came up many times. This chain uses TRBV12-3 or TRBV12-4 with TRBJ2-3; TRBD2 matches at 16 bases. This CDR3 is built from 16 residues. Trimming took 5 bases from V and 2 from J; bases not matched to a gene: 1. CDR3 nucleotide sequence: TGTGCCAGCAGTGGGACTAGCGGGGGGGCCACAGATACGCAGTATTTT. Translation: CASSGTSGGATDTQYF.

The rearrangement links TRBV30 to TRBJ1-1; the D gene is possibly TRBD1 (6 bases). Germline CDR1 is GTSNPN and CDR2 is SVGIG (reference sequence). The CDR3 has 13 residues. Deletions cut 5 bases from V and 2 bases from J, with 12 bases between. The CDR3 protein is CAWGQNTNTEAFF. The CDR3 DNA reads as TGTGCCTGGGGACAGAACACTAACACTGAAGCTTTCTTT.

The V and J genes are TRBV20-1 and TRBJ1-2; 9 positions match TRBD1. Unmatched junction bases numbered 9, after V lost 6 bases and J lost 4 bases. This CDR3 has 14 amino acids. The germline gives CDR1 DFQATT, CDR2 SNEGSKA (reference sequence). CDR3 in amino acids: CSALTGQGFYGYTF. Here the CDR3 DNA reads TGCAGTGCCTTGACGGGACAGGGTTTCTATGGCTACACCTTC.

This clonotype was seen a few times. J is TRBJ2-7 and V is TRBV21-1; the table's D call TRBD1 went unverified against the DNA. TRBV21-1 is a pseudogene segment. This CDR3 spans 15 amino acids. The chain's CDR3 is CASSEASQQGREQYF. In DNA, the CDR3 is TGTGCCAGCAGCGAAGCCTCCCAACAGGGGCGCGAGCAGTACTTC.

This clonotype has a handful of counts. V gene TRBV12-3 or TRBV12-4 combines with J gene TRBJ2-5, with no clear D. The CDR3 is 12 amino acids. The V end lost 7 bases, the J end lost 4 bases, and 10 bases lay between the germline ends. CDR3 DNA: TGTGCCAGCACCTCACCCCTAGAGACCCAGTACTTC. It codes for CASTSPLETQYF.

In its sample, this clonotype was seen a few times. The gene calls are TRBV2 and TRBJ2-1; D possibly matches TRBD1 or TRBD2 (5 bases each). V was cut by 4 bases and J by 7 bases, with 17 bases left in between. The CDR3 runs to 15 residues. CDR1 is SNHLY and CDR2 is FYNNEI in the germline V gene. CDR3 DNA sequence: TGTGCCAGCAGTGCCGGCACTAGGGGTTTGAATGAGCAGTTCTTC. Amino acids: CASSAGTRGLNEQFF.

This clonotype was observed a few times. The chain joins TRBV6-5 to TRBJ2-4, with D possibly TRBD1 on 6 matching bases. The V end lost 4 bases, the J end lost 3 bases, and 10 bases lay between the germline ends. The CDR3 has 14 residues. Germline CDR1 MNHEY, CDR2 SVGAGI. In nucleotides, the CDR3 is TGTGCCAGCAGTTCCGGGACAAACAAAAACATTCAGTACTTC. Its translation is CASSSGTNKNIQYF.

V and J are TRBV4-3 and TRBJ2-1, with 15 bases that match TRBD2. Germline CDR1 LGHNA, CDR2 YSLEER. V shed 4 bases, J shed 9 bases, and the junction held 4 bases outside the gene matches. This CDR3 is 15 amino acids long. The CDR3 sequence is CASSPGLAGGGEQFF. The CDR3 coding sequence is TGCGCCAGCAGCCCGGGACTAGCGGGAGGAGGTGAGCAGTTCTTC.

This clonotype was recorded at least ten times. This chain links TRBV6-5 with TRBJ2-5; 8 bases align to TRBD2. This CDR3 region has 18 residues. The V segment lost 2 bases and the J segment 5 bases; nucleotides outside the gene matches: 16. CDR1 is MNHEY, CDR2 SVGAGI, per germline. CDR3 nucleotide sequence: TGTGCCAGCAGTTACGGTGGTGGTTGGGCGGGGGGCCGGGAGACCCAGTACTTC. This codes for CASSYGGGWAGGRETQYF.

The CDR3 DNA follows: TGTGCCAGCAGTTTGTCAGGGCTTGCCTACGAGCAGTACTTC. Protein product: CASSLSGLAYEQYF. This chain uses TRBV28 with TRBJ2-7, with D maybe TRBD1 (5 bases). With 3 bases removed from V and 2 bases from J, the gap between germline ends came to 11 bases. Germline CDR1 and CDR2: MDHEN and SYDVKM. This CDR3 has 14 residues.